This T cell receptor (beta chain) was identified in a study of T cell responses to AZD1222 COVID-19 vaccine. Study-wide results and caveats: Mostly white British, mostly female donors; authors suggested clonal diversity may be underestimated.

This clone was observed once. Its antigen is unknown. CDR1 is GTSNPN and CDR2 is SVGIG in the germline V gene (reference sequence). The V end was cut by 7 bases, the J end by 1 base, with 13 bases between. The CDR3 runs to 13 residues. The table came from immunoSEQ multiplex PCR; TCRdb's copy has only in-frame clones and leaves some out. The sample lists 150,000 to 200,000 clones; 85% to 90% were seen once. The chain employs TRBV30 and TRBJ1-1, with D possibly TRBD1 on 5 matching bases. This clonotype originated in an adult who received the AZD1222 COVID-19 vaccine. The sequencing here drew on peripheral blood, taken 28 days after the second AZD1222 dose. The CDR3 sequence is CASQAGGNTEAFF. The CDR3 DNA reads TGTGCCTCCCAGGCCGGGGGGAACACTGAAGCTTTCTTT. Using reference TRBV30 and TRBJ1-1 for the parts outside the CDR3, the full variable domain is SQTIHQWPATLVQPVGSPLSLECTVEGTSNPNLYWYRQAAGRGLQLLFYSVGIGQISSEVPQNLSASRPQDRQFILSSKKLLLSDSGFYLCASQAGGNTEAFFGQGTRLTVV.